This TCR beta chain was sequenced during a study of a mutant IDH1 vaccine in newly diagnosed glioma. Time point specified: baseline, week 1 (first vaccination visit). Treatment indicated: pre-vaccination baseline after standard-of-care therapy. Profiling relied on immunoSEQ multiplex PCR, and the TCRdb table lists in-frame clones only, not all of them. The table includes about 70,000 clones, around four fifths detected once. Germline CDR1 and CDR2: ENHRY and SYGVKD. The CDR3 length is 15 residues. V was clipped by 1 base and J by 3 bases; unmatched bases: 2. This clone was picked up a small number of times.

J is TRBJ1-1 and V is TRBV10-3; 10 bases are shared with TRBD1. The sequenced sample was peripheral blood mononuclear cells (PBMCs), obtained from a glioma patient treated with radiotherapy, temozolomide or both. The sequence came from a woman aged 18-29 years with glioma. Some clones in this sample may be carry-over from other donors' samples. For the CDR3, the DNA is TGTGCCATCAGTGAGTTGGGGACAGGGGACACTGAAGCTTTCTTT. Translating gives CAISELGTGDTEAFF.